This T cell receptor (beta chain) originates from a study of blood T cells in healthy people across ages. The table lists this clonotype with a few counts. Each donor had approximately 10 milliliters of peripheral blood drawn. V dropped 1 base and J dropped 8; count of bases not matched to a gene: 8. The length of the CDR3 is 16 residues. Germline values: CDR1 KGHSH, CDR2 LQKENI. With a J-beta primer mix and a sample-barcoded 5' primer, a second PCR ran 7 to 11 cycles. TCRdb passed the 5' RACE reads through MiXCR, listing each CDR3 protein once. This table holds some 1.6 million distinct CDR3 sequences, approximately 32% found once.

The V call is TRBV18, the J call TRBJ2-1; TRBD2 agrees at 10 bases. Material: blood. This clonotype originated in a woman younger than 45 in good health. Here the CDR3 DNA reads TGTGCCAGCTCACCACAGCCTAGCGGGAGCGGCGATGAGCAGTTCTTC. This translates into CASSPQPSGSGDEQFF.